The source of this T cell receptor (beta chain) is a study of blood T cell dynamics during melanoma immunotherapy. Study-level background: Metastatic melanoma patients received first-line pembrolizumab or nivolumab plus ipilimumab.

DNA loading was fixed at 350 to 450 ng for all bulk PBMC samples. Sequencing used immunoSEQ multiplex PCR; TCRdb keeps in-frame clones, though not all of them. Seen here are about 13,000 clones, roughly 91% observed once, and the top ten hold approximately 3.3%. Germline lookup yields CDR1 MDHEN and CDR2 SYDVKM. V lost 3 bases, J lost 0 bases, and 3 bases lay in between. The CDR3 is made up of 14 amino acids. Documented time point: pre-treatment baseline. Samples come from before therapy and from week 3 after the first blockade cycle. Patients with prior systemic cancer treatment, concomitant immunosuppressants, or other active malignancies were excluded.

This clonotype was sampled from a human donor with melanoma. The sample consisted of blood, taken from a patient treated with checkpoint blockade. The genes are TRBV28 and TRBJ2-6, with D unclear. The CDR3 is CASSLFSGANVLTF. DNA of the CDR3: TGTGCCAGCAGTTTGTTCTCTGGGGCCAACGTCCTGACTTTC.